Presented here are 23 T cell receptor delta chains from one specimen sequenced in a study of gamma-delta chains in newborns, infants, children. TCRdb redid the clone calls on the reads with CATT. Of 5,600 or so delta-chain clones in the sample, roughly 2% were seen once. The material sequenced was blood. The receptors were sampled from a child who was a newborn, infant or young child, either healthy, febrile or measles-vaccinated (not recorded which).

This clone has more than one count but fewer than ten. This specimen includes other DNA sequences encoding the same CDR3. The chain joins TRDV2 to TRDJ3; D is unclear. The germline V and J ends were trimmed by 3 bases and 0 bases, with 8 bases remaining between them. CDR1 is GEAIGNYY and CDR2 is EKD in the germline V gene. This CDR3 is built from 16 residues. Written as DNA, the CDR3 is TGTGCCTGTGACTCCTTTAGCTCCTGGGACACCCGACAGATGTTTTTC. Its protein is CACDSFSSWDTRQMFF.

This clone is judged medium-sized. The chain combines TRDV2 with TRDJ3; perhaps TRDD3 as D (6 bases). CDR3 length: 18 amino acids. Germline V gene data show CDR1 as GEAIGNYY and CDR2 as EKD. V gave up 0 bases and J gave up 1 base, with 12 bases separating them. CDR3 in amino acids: CACDTVLGTSWDTRQMFF. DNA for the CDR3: TGTGCCTGTGACACCGTGCTGGGGACATCCTGGGACACCCGACAGATGTTTTTC.

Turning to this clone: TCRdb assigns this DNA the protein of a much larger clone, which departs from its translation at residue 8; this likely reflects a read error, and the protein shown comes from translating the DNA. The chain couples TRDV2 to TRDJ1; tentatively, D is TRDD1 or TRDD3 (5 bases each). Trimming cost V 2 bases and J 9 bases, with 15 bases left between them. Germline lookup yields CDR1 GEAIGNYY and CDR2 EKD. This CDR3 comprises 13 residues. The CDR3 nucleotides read TGTGCCTGTGACAAAATACTGGAGGATCAACTCATCTTT. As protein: CACDKILEDQLIF.

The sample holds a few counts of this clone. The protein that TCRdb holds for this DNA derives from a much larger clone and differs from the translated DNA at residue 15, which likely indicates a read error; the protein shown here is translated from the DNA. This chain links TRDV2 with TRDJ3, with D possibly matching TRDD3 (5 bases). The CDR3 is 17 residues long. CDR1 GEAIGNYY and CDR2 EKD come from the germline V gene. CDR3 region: CACDTYSDSWDTRQVFF. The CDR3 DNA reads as TGTGCCTGTGACACATACTCGGACTCCTGGGACACCCGACAGGTGTTTTTC.

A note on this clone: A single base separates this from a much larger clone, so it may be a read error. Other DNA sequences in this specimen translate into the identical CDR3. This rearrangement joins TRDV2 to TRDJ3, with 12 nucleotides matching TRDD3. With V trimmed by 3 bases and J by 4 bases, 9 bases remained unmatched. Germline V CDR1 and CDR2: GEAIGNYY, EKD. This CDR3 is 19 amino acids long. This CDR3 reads CACDFILGDTKWDTRQMFF. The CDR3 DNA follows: TGTGCCTGTGACTTCATACTGGGGGATACAAAGTGGGACACCCGACAGATGTTTTTC.

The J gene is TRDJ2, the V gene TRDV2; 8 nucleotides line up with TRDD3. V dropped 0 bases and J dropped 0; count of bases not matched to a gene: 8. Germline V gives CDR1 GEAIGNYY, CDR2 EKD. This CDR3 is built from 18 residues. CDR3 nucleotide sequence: TGTGCCTGTGACACCTTTGGGGGATTCATCCCTTTGACAGCACAACTCTTCTTT. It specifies CACDTFGGFIPLTAQLFF.

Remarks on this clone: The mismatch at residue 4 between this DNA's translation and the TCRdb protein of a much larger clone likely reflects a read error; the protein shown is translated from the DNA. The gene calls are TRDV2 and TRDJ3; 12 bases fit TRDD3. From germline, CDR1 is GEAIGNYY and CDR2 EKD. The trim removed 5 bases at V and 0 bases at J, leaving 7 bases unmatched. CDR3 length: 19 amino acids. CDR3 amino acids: CACADVLGDTSWDTRQMFF. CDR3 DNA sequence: TGTGCCTGTGCCGATGTACTGGGGGATACCTCCTGGGACACCCGACAGATGTTTTTC.

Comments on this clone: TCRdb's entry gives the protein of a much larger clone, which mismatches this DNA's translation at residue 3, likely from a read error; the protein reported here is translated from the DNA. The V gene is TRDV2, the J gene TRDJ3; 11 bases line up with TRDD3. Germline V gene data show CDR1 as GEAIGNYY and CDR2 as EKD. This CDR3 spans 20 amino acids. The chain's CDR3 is CAGDELGDKESSWDTRQMFF. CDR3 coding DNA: TGTGCCGGTGACGAACTGGGGGATAAGGAAAGCTCCTGGGACACCCGACAGATGTTTTTC.

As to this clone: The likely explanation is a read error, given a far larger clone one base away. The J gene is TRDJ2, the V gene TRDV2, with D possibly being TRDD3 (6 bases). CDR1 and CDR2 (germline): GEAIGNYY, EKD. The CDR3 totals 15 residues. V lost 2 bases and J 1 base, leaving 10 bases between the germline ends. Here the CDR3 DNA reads TGTGCCTGTGACATACCGGGGGATTTGACAGCACAACTCTTCTTT. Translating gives CACDIPGDLTAQLFF.

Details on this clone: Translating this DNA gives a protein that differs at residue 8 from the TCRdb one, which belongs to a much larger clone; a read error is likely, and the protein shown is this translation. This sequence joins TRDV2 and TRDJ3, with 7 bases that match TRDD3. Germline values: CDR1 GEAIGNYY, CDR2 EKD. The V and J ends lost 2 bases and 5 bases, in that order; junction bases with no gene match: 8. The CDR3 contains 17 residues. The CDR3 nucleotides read TGTGCCTGTGACAAACTGGGGAATACCAGGGACACCCGACAGATGTTTTTC. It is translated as CACDKLGNTRDTRQMFF.

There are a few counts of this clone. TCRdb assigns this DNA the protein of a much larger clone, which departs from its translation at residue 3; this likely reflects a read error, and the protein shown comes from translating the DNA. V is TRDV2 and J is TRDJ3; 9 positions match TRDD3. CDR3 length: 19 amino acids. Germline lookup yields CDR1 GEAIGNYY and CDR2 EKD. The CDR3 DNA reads TGTGCCCGTGACCCCGTATACTGGGGGAGCTCCTGGGACACCCGACAGATGTTTTTC. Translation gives CARDPVYWGSSWDTRQMFF.

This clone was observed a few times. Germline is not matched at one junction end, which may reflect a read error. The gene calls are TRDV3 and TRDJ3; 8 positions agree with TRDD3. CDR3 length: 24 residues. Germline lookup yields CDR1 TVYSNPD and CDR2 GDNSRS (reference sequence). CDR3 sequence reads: CAFSRVPRLLRGIRSSWDTRQVFF. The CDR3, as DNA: TGTGCCTTTTCCCGGGTCCCGCGCCTCCTACGAGGGATACGCAGCTCCTGGGACACCCGACAGGTGTTTTTC.

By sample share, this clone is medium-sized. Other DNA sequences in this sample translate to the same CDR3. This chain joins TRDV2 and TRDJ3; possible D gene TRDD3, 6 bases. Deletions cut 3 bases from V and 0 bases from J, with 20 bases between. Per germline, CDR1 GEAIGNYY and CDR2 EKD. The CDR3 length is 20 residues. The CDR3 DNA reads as TGTGCCTGTGACGCGATCCTTTGGGGGGCGAGCTCCTGGGACACCCGACAGATGTTTTTC. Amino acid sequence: CACDAILWGASSWDTRQMFF.

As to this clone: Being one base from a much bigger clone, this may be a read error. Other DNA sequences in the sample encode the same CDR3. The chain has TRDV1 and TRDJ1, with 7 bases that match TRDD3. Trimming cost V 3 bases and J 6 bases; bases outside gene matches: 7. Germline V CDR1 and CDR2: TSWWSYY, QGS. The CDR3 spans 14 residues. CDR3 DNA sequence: TGTGCTCTTGGGGAGTACTGGGGTACTAATAAACTCATCTTT. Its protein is CALGEYWGTNKLIF.

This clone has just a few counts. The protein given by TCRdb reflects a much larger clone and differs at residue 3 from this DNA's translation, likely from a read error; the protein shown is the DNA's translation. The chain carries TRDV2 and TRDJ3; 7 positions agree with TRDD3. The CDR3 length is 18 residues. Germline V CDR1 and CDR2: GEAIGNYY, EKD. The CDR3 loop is CASDTVGESSWDTRQMFF. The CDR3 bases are TGTGCCAGTGACACCGTGGGGGAGAGCTCCTGGGACACCCGACAGATGTTTTTC.

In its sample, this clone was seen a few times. The CDR3 is CACDTGYTNNWDTRQMFF. Here the CDR3 DNA reads TGTGCCTGTGACACCGGATACACAAATAACTGGGACACCCGACAGATGTTTTTC. The V call is TRDV2, the J call TRDJ3; D possibly corresponds to TRDD3 (6 bases). V lost 0 bases to trimming and J lost 3 bases, with 14 bases between them. This CDR3 contains 18 residues. The germline V gene has CDR1 GEAIGNYY and CDR2 EKD.

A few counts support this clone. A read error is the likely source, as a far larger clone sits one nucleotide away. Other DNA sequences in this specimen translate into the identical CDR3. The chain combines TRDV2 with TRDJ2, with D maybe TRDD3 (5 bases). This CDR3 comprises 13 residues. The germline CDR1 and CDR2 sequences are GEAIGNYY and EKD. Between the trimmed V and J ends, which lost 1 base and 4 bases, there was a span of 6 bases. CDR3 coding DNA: TGTGCCTGTGACACTTGGGGGACAGCACAACTCTTCTTT. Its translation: CACDTWGTAQLFF.

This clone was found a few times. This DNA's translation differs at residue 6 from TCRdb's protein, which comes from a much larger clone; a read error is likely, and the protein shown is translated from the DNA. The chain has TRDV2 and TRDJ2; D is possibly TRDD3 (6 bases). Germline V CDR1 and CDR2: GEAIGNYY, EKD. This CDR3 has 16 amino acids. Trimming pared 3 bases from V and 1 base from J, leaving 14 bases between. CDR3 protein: CACDPMGGLLTAQLFF. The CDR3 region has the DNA TGTGCCTGTGACCCAATGGGGGGCCTTTTGACAGCACAACTCTTCTTT.

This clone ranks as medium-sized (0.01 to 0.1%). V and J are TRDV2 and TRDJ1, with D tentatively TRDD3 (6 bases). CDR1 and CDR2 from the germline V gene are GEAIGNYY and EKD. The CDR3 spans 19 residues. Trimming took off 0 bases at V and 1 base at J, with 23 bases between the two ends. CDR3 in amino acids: CACDTAWRGRGTTTDKLIF. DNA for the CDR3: TGTGCCTGTGACACCGCATGGAGGGGTCGGGGGACCACCACCGATAAACTCATCTTT.

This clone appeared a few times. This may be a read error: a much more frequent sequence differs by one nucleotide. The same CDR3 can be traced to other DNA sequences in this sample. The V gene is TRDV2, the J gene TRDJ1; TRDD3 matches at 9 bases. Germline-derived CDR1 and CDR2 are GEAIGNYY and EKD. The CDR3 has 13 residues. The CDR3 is CACDTWGINKLIF. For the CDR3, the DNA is TGTGCCTGTGACACCTGGGGGATAAATAAACTCATCTTC.

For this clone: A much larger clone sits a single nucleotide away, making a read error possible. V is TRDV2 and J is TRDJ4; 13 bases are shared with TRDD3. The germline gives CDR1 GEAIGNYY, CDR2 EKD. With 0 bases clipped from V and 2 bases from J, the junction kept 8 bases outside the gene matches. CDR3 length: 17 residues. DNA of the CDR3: TGTGCCTGTGACACCGTACTGGGGGATACGCAAGAAAGACCCCTGATCTTT. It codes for CACDTVLGDTQERPLIF.

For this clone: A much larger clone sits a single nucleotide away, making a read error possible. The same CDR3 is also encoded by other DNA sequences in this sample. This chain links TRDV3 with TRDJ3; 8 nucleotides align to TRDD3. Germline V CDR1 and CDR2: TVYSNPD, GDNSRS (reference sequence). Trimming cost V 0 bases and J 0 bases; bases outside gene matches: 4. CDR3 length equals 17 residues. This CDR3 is CAFSAGDSSWDTRQMFF. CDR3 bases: TGTGCCTTTAGCGCGGGGGATAGCTCCTGGGACACCCGACAGATGTTTTTC. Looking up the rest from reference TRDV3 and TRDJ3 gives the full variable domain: CDKVTQSSPDQTVASGSEVVLLCTYDTVYSNPDLFWYRIRPDYSFQFVFYGDNSRSEGADFTQGRFSVKHILTQKAFHLVISPVRTEDSATYYCAFSAGDSSWDTRQMFFGTGIKLFVEP.

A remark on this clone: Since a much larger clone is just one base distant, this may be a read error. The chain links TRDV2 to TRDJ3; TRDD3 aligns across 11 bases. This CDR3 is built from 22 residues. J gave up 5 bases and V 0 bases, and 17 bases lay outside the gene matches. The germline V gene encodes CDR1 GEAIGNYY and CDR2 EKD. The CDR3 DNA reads TGTGCCTGTGACACCGTCGGAGGCCTTGGGGGATACGCGGACCGGGACACCCGACAGATGTTTTTC. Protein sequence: CACDTVGGLGGYADRDTRQMFF.